The 6 T cell receptor beta chains below come from one sample, sequenced in a study of T cells in Graves' hyperthyroidism and ophthalmopathy. RNA transcripts gave rise to amplified TCR beta CDR3 regions. Researchers ran a first-round RT-PCR on the TCR CDR3 using the HTBI primer set. Via MiXCR, TCRdb re-called the multiplex PCR reads, giving one row per CDR3 protein. In the table there are 450,000 to 650,000 distinct CDR3 sequences, more than 20% of which are singletons. Sequences were obtained from blood. The origin of the receptors is a man younger than 30 with Graves' hyperthyroidism.

The chain is built from TRBV6-1 and TRBJ2-3; no clear D. V lost 1 base to trimming and J lost 4 bases, with 6 bases between them. The CDR3 has 13 residues. CDR1 and CDR2 (germline): MNHNS, SASEGT. In nucleotides, the CDR3 is TGTGCCAGCAGTGAAGAGACGGCAGATACGCAGTATTTT. Its translation: CASSEETADTQYF.

In this sample, this clonotype turned up many times. The V and J genes are TRBV9 and TRBJ1-2; perhaps TRBD1 as D (5 bases). CDR1 SGDLS and CDR2 YYNGEE come from the germline V gene. V was trimmed by 3 bases and J by 8 bases, leaving 11 bases between them. The CDR3 has 12 residues. Here the CDR3 DNA reads TGTGCCAGCAGCGCAGGGCCCTGGGGCTACACCTTC. It encodes CASSAGPWGYTF. Full variable domain (remainder filled in from reference TRBV9 and TRBJ1-2): DSGVTQTPKHLITATGQRVTLRCSPRSGDLSVYWYQQSLDQGLQFLIQYYNGEERAKGNILERFSAQQFPDLHSELNLSSLELGDSALYFCASSAGPWGYTFGSGTRLTVV.

The chain is built from TRBV12-3 or TRBV12-4 and TRBJ1-3; TRBD1 agrees at 9 bases. V dropped 6 bases and J dropped 3; count of bases not matched to a gene: 3. The CDR3 has 14 residues. The CDR3 DNA sequence: TGTGCCAGCAGCGGGGACAGGGTTGGAAACACCATATATTTT. Its translation is CASSGDRVGNTIYF.

The rearrangement links TRBV29-1 to TRBJ2-7; D possibly corresponds to TRBD1 (6 bases). Germline V gives CDR1 SQVTM, CDR2 ANQGSEA. Trimming pared 1 base from V and 0 bases from J, leaving 10 bases between. The CDR3 runs 14 residues. In DNA form, the CDR3 reads TGCAGCGTTGAAGTGGGGACAAGCTCCTACGAGCAGTACTTC. It is translated as CSVEVGTSSYEQYF.

This clonotype has a handful of counts. J is TRBJ2-2 and V is TRBV19, with D uncertain. The CDR3 runs to 14 residues. The V end lost 6 bases, the J end lost 0 bases, and 8 bases lay between the germline ends. Germline lookup yields CDR1 LNHDA and CDR2 SQIVND (reference sequence). The CDR3 loop reads CASRKSTNTGELFF. CDR3 DNA: TGTGCCAGTAGAAAGAGTACGAACACCGGGGAGCTGTTTTTT.

Many counts were recorded for this clonotype. The rearrangement uses TRBV7-2 and TRBJ1-2; weak D call: TRBD1 (6 bases). The germline V gene encodes CDR1 SGHTA and CDR2 FQGNSA. Trimming took 5 bases from V and 7 from J, leaving 20 bases between them. The CDR3 runs 15 residues. In nucleotides, the CDR3 is TGTGCCAGCAGCACTCGGGACAACTCCTGGGGTGGCTACACCTTC. Translated, it gives CASSTRDNSWGGYTF.